This T cell receptor beta chain was sequenced in a study of technical replicates of blood from a few donors. The data were produced by immunoSEQ multiplex PCR, yet TCRdb's version contains in-frame clones alone and is incomplete. Of under 85,000 clones in the sample, 95% to 97% were seen once. CDR1 is GTSNPN, CDR2 SVGIG, per germline (reference sequence). The CDR3 length is 14 residues. After removal of 1 base from V and 6 bases from J, the junction contained 4 bases not matched to a gene. The sequence was collected from a human donor in good health. Sequenced material: T cells isolated from PBMCs. The chain carries TRBV30 and TRBJ2-2, with 8 nucleotides matching TRBD2. The CDR3 here is CAWSAGGFSGELFF. Written as DNA, the CDR3 is TGTGCCTGGAGTGCGGGAGGGTTCTCCGGGGAGCTGTTTTTT.